Listed below are T cell receptor beta chains from one sample, sequenced in a study of blood T cell repertoires in COVID-19. Sequenced by immunoSEQ multiplex PCR; TCRdb stores in-frame clones only, minus some. This table has over 40,000 clones, around nine tenths appearing once. Sequenced material: peripheral blood. The origin of the receptors is a man in his 70s with acute or convalescent COVID-19. Each CDR3 is given with its conserved first and last residue.

TRBV18	TRBJ1-4	CASSPPSGAGSGEKLFF
TRBV3-1/TRBV3-2	TRBJ2-3	CASSQGLAGGPFSDTQYF
TRBV18	TRBJ2-7	CASSEAGERRGYYEQYF
TRBV29-1	TRBJ1-1	CSVVDRGRANTEAFF
TRBV9	TRBJ1-5	CASSIGGSQPQHF
TRBV7-8	TRBJ1-4	CASSRLQGTNEKLFF
TRBV7-6	TRBJ2-1	CASSRTSGDPYNEQFF
TRBV28	TRBJ1-4	CASGTGALNEKLFF
TRBV3-1/TRBV3-2	TRBJ2-7	CASSWSIADASYEQYF
TRBV18	TRBJ2-7	CASSNRESPYEQYF
TRBV6-5	TRBJ1-6	CASNPTGGHNSPLHF
TRBV6-2/TRBV6-3	TRBJ1-3	CASSDPGQGSGNTIYF
TRBV28	TRBJ2-2	CASSSRQVNTGELFF
TRBV5-4	TRBJ1-1	CASTGQGLPTEAFF
TRBV4-2	TRBJ2-3	CASSQDAGAGGPGDTQYF
TRBV4-1	TRBJ1-1	CASSQDVGLGNTEAFF
TRBV6-6	TRBJ1-3	CASSNRGQGNTIYF
TRBV11-3	TRBJ2-2	CASSLDDRSGGLFF
TRBV6-5	TRBJ1-1	CASGGGTEAFF
TRBV6-1	TRBJ1-5	CASSEDRGYSNQPQHF
TRBV5-6	TRBJ1-1	CASSLVGRAGTEAFF
TRBV5-1	TRBJ2-1	CASRANSGGYNEQFF
TRBV27	TRBJ1-6	CASTPGDRGGSPLHF
TRBV2	TRBJ2-5	CASKQTTKLQETQYF
TRBV5-6	TRBJ2-2	CASSRDRGFAGELFF
TRBV20-1	TRBJ1-2	CSTGVRYGYTF
TRBV6-2/TRBV6-3	TRBJ1-2	CASSYRGALGYTF
TRBV6-5	TRBJ1-4	CASRGQGLEKLFF
TRBV7-2	TRBJ1-1	CASIRGSEAFF
TRBV12-5	TRBJ2-7	CASALGPGAGYEQYF
TRBV7-2	TRBJ1-1	CASSLGGGVGTEAFF
TRBV7-8	TRBJ1-5	CASSPEGTTSNQPQHF
TRBV5-1	TRBJ2-2	CASTGGNTGELFF
TRBV19	TRBJ2-3	CASSSSGGIYTDTQYF
TRBV3-1/TRBV3-2	TRBJ2-7	CASSPGAPYEQYF
TRBV5-1	TRBJ2-1	CASSSTSGYYNEQFF
TRBV19	TRBJ2-1	CASSIPGQHNEQFF
TRBV9	TRBJ2-1	CASSLEGDNNEQFF
TRBV9	TRBJ1-2	CASSVAAGDGYTF
TRBV11-2	TRBJ1-4	CASSLRSRDRAVMTEKLFF
TRBV5-5	TRBJ2-3	CASSFSGLASTDTQYF
TRBV6-5	TRBJ1-2	CASSYRTGAIYGYTF
TRBV7-9	TRBJ2-3	CASSLTGAGDTQYF
TRBV28	TRBJ2-3	CASSLNGLHTDTQYF
TRBV2	TRBJ2-7	CASSEGGVWGEQYF
TRBV6-6	TRBJ2-3	CASSYGPGGPGDTQYF
TRBV4-1	TRBJ1-2	CASSQTGGVYGYTF
TRBV6-2/TRBV6-3	TRBJ2-5	CASSGLWTSGGEETQYF
TRBV2	TRBJ1-1	CASSRGWNTEAFF
TRBV4-1	TRBJ1-3	CASSFASGGRISAGNTIYF
TRBV6-2/TRBV6-3	TRBJ2-2	CASSFPPLSRGTGELFF
TRBV9	TRBJ2-7	CASSAGGGAIYEQYF
TRBV30	TRBJ2-1	CAWTPGGGYNEQFF
TRBV5-4	TRBJ2-7	CASSPRGQGYEQYF
TRBV14	TRBJ1-2	CASSQSRGSYGYTF
TRBV30	TRBJ1-2	CAWSRNYGYTF
TRBV6-2/TRBV6-3	TRBJ1-2	CASSYPGGIPYGYTF
TRBV19	TRBJ1-2	CASSPRTGEGYTF
TRBV5-1	TRBJ2-1	CASSLKRGSYNEQFF